This passage covers 18 T cell receptor beta chains from one sample sequenced in a study of post-analysis software for immune sequencing data. Unique molecular identifiers featured in each of the TCR beta cDNA libraries. TCRdb itself ran the PCR reads through MiXCR, one entry per CDR3 protein. The sample has about 260,000 distinct CDR3 sequences; around 34% are singletons. These TCRs' antigens remain unknown. Study-wide findings and caveats: Controls showed lower frequencies than patients for roughly 5 TRBV segments, and TRBV5-6, TRBV5-1 and TRBV20-1 were among these.

Sequencing was done on a sample of blood. All receptors come from a girl aged 5 to 17 with multiple sclerosis.

This clonotype was seen many times. The chain combines TRBV29-1 with TRBJ2-1, with 9 bases aligning to TRBD1. From germline, CDR1 is SQVTM and CDR2 ANQGSEA. The CDR3 sequence is 14 residues long. J was trimmed by 7 bases and V by 7 bases; bases with no gene match: 11. The CDR3 protein is CSAQGQGYRNEQFF. The CDR3 bases are TGCAGCGCCCAAGGACAGGGGTATCGGAATGAGCAGTTCTTC.

This clonotype was seen many times. The rearrangement joins TRBV5-1 to TRBJ2-1; D unclear. Trimming left V 7 bases short and J 8 bases short, with 10 bases between. From germline, CDR1 is SGHRS and CDR2 YFSETQ. The length of the CDR3 is 11 residues. In DNA form, the CDR3 reads TGCGCCAGCGGTCTGGGCGATGAGCAGTTCTTC. Encoded protein: CASGLGDEQFF.

In its sample, this clonotype was seen a few times. A junction boundary mismatches the germline segment, possibly from a read error. The chain links TRBV29-1 to TRBJ1-5; 8 bases agree with TRBD1. This CDR3 has 18 residues. CDR1 is SQVTM, CDR2 ANQGSEA, per germline. This CDR3 is CSVEVWTGPFYSNPPQHF. CDR3 bases: TGCAGCGTTGAAGTCTGGACAGGGCCATTTTATAGCAATCCGCCCCAGCATTTT.

The gene calls are TRBV12-3 or TRBV12-4 and TRBJ2-1; TRBD2 aligns across 15 bases. V lost 5 bases and J lost 6; bases outside the gene matches: 8. This CDR3 contains 17 residues. CDR3 sequence: CASSGLAGGGNFNEQFF. Here the CDR3 DNA reads TGTGCCAGCAGTGGACTAGCGGGAGGGGGGAACTTCAATGAGCAGTTCTTC.

The sample holds a few counts of this clonotype. V is TRBV5-1 and J is TRBJ1-4, with 10 positions matching TRBD1. The CDR3 loop spans 14 amino acids. The germline V gene encodes CDR1 SGHRS and CDR2 YFSETQ. The V and J ends lost 6 bases and 7 bases, in that order; junction bases with no gene match: 6. The CDR3 sequence is CASTPGTGVEKLFF. Written as DNA, the CDR3 is TGCGCCAGCACTCCCGGGACAGGGGTTGAAAAACTGTTTTTT.

This clonotype was recorded a few times. The chain recombines TRBV29-1 with TRBJ2-2; D assignment may be TRBD1 or TRBD2 (6 bases each). The germline gives CDR1 SQVTM, CDR2 ANQGSEA. The CDR3 runs 12 residues. V lost 8 bases and J lost 4, with 11 bases in between. The CDR3 DNA sequence: TGCAGCCACGGGGGCTTCACCGGGGAGCTGTTTTTT. Amino acids: CSHGGFTGELFF.

In the case of this clonotype: The junction shows a germline mismatch at one end, possibly a read error. This chain uses TRBV12-3 or TRBV12-4 with TRBJ2-3; 7 bases fit TRBD2. The length of the CDR3 is 17 residues. In DNA form, the CDR3 reads TGTGCCAGCAGGCCCGGGAGACTAGCTCTTAGCACAGATGCGCAGTATTTT. It specifies CASRPGRLALSTDAQYF.

This clonotype showed up many times. The chain is built from TRBV10-3 and TRBJ2-5; 7 nucleotides agree with TRBD2. This CDR3 is built from 14 residues. The V gene end was trimmed by 4 bases and the J gene end by 5 bases; junction bases not matched to a gene: 7. The germline V gene encodes CDR1 ENHRY and CDR2 SYGVKD. This CDR3 is CAISGDYTAETQYF. The CDR3 coding sequence is TGTGCCATCAGTGGGGACTATACGGCGGAGACCCAGTACTTC.

This chain uses TRBV3-1 with TRBJ2-5; D remains unclear. The length of the CDR3 is 12 residues. Per the germline V gene, CDR1 is LGHDT and CDR2 is YNNKEL (reference sequence). V dropped 3 bases and J dropped 11 bases, with 13 bases sitting between them. The CDR3 nucleotides are TGTGCCAGCAGCCAGCGTTCCCATGAGCAGTACTTC. Translated: CASSQRSHEQYF.

This chain links TRBV7-9 with TRBJ1-1; D perhaps matches TRBD1 (6 bases). CDR3 length: 15 amino acids. V was pared by 5 bases and J by 0 bases, with 13 bases between. Germline V gene data show CDR1 as SEHNR and CDR2 as FQNEAQ (reference sequence). The CDR3 coding sequence is TGTGCCAGCAGCCTCTTACAGGGAGTGAACACTGAAGCTTTCTTT. It is translated as CASSLLQGVNTEAFF.

The rearrangement joins TRBV20-1 to TRBJ2-2, with 9 bases matching TRBD1. The CDR3 consists of 15 residues. The junction had 10 bases not matched to a gene; V was cut back by 6 bases and J by 5 bases. CDR1 and CDR2 from the germline V gene are DFQATT and SNEGSKA (reference sequence). The CDR3 spells CSAFTGGASTGELFF. Written as DNA, the CDR3 is TGCAGTGCCTTTACAGGGGGCGCGTCTACCGGGGAGCTGTTTTTT.

This clonotype was observed at least ten times. DNA of the CDR3: TGTGCCAGCAGCCGAATGACGGGACTCTTGAGGAGAGGCTACACCTTC. It is translated as CASSRMTGLLRRGYTF. The J gene is TRBJ1-2, the V gene TRBV11-2, with D possibly being TRBD1 (5 bases). V lost 5 bases and J lost 8, with 24 bases in between. Germline loops: CDR1 SGHAT, CDR2 FQNNGV. This CDR3 has 16 amino acids.

This clonotype was found many times. The chain employs TRBV15 and TRBJ2-1, with 9 bases lining up with TRBD2. This CDR3 comprises 16 residues. CDR1 and CDR2 (germline): LNHNV, YYDKDF (reference sequence). Trimming at V came to 0 bases and at J to 5 bases, leaving 5 bases not matched to a gene. The CDR3 bases are TGTGCCACCAGCAGAGAGGTGGTAGCGGGAGACAATGAGCAGTTCTTC. Translation: CATSREVVAGDNEQFF.

This clonotype was recorded many times. This chain links TRBV29-1 with TRBJ1-2; 11 bases match TRBD1. Trimming took 5 bases from V and 6 from J; bases not matched to a gene: 5. The CDR3 consists of 13 residues. CDR1 is SQVTM and CDR2 is ANQGSEA in the germline V gene. The CDR3 DNA is TGCAGCGTTAGGACAGGGGGCGCAGATGGCTACACCTTC. It encodes CSVRTGGADGYTF.

This clonotype appeared a few times. A junction end diverges from the germline sequence, so it may reflect a read error. This chain uses TRBV4-1 with TRBJ1-6; no firm D call. This CDR3 contains 16 residues. CDR1 and CDR2 (germline): MGHRA, YSYEKL. The CDR3 here is CASSPYPLLAESPPHF. The CDR3 region has the DNA TGCGCCAGCAGCCCTTACCCCCTACTAGCAGAGTCACCCCCCCACTTT.

The chain recombines TRBV6-1 with TRBJ2-1; 12 bases are a match to TRBD2. The CDR3 is made up of 18 amino acids. Trimming took 2 bases from V and 7 from J; bases not matched to a gene: 12. The V gene's germline CDR1 is MNHNS and CDR2 SASEGT. CDR3 nucleotide sequence: TGTGCCAGCAGTGAATATAGGCTAGCGGGAGGGCCTGGTAATGAGCAGTTCTTC. It encodes CASSEYRLAGGPGNEQFF.

This clonotype was observed a few times. This chain links TRBV5-1 with TRBJ2-2; 11 bases match TRBD2. The CDR3 sequence is 18 residues long. Germline V gene data show CDR1 as SGHRS and CDR2 as YFSETQ. Trimming removed 1 base from V and 0 bases from J; junction bases left unmatched: 5. The CDR3: CASSLKTSGVTNTGELFF. In nucleotides, the CDR3 is TGCGCCAGCAGCTTGAAGACTAGCGGGGTAACGAACACCGGGGAGCTGTTTTTT.

This clonotype appeared many times. The CDR3 DNA is TGTGCCAGCAGTGTCCCGGGACGGGTGACATTCGCCGCCGGTGAGCAGTTCTTC. It encodes CASSVPGRVTFAAGEQFF. This chain joins TRBV6-1 and TRBJ2-1; D possibly uses TRBD1 or TRBD2 (5 bases each). Germline V gene sequence: CDR1 MNHNS, CDR2 SASEGT. The CDR3 runs to 18 residues. Trimming removed 4 bases from V and 9 bases from J, with 28 bases in between.